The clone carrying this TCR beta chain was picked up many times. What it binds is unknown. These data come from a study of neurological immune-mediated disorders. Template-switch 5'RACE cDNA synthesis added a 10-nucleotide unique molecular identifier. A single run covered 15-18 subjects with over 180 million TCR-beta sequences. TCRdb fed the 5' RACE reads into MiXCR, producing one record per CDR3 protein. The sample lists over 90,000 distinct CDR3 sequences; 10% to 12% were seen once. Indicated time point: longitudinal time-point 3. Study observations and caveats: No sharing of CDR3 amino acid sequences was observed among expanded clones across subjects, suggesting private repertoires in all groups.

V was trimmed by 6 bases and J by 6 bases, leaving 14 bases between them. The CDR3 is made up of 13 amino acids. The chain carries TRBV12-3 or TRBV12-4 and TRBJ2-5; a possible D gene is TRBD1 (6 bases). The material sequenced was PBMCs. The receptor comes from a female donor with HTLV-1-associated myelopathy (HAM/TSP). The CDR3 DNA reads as TGTGCCAGCAGCCAACAGGGCGAACAGACCCAGTACTTC. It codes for CASSQQGEQTQYF.